The 29 T cell receptor beta chains in this list originate from one sample, sequenced in a study of blood T cells in healthy people across ages (dated by TCRdb to 2015 to 2017). Libraries were built with 5' RACE. The data were produced on an Illumina HiSeq 2500. The second PCR ran for roughly 7 to 11 cycles and used a J-beta primer mix along with a sample-barcoded 5' primer. TCRdb took the public reads, trimmed them with fastp at Q25, ran MiXCR for clone calling and kept in-frame beta chains. Each record represents a unique CDR3 protein, reported with the most common genes and DNA among its rows. The sample table holds 1.5 million to 2 million distinct CDR3 sequences, of which almost 35% were seen once. 11% of the sample is held by the ten biggest clonotypes. The sequenced sample was blood. Receptor source: a woman in her thirties in good health.

This clonotype was detected only a few times. The chain has TRBV6-1 and TRBJ1-4, with D possibly being TRBD1 (5 bases). In germline, CDR1 is MNHNS, CDR2 SASEGT. The germline V and J ends were trimmed by 3 bases and 5 bases, with 16 bases remaining between them. The CDR3 is 16 amino acids. The CDR3: CASSETDRASNEKLFF. The CDR3 nucleotides are TGTGCCAGCAGTGAGACAGACCGGGCCTCAAATGAAAAACTGTTTTTT.

This sequence joins TRBV5-1 and TRBJ2-7; no firm D call. Per germline, CDR1 SGHRS and CDR2 YFSETQ. The CDR3 covers 14 residues. The V end was cut by 4 bases, the J end by 3 bases, with 14 bases between. The CDR3 loop is CASSPIRTGYEQYF. The CDR3 nucleotides read TGCGCCAGCAGCCCTATCAGGACCGGCTACGAGCAGTACTTC. Using reference TRBV5-1 and TRBJ2-7 for the parts outside the CDR3, the full variable domain is KAGVTQTPRYLIKTRGQQVTLSCSPISGHRSVSWYQQTPGQGLQFLFEYFSETQRNKGNFPGRFSGRQFSNSRSEMNVSTLELGDSALYLCASSPIRTGYEQYFGPGTRLTVT.

The rearrangement uses TRBV6-6 and TRBJ1-2, with 12 bases identical to TRBD1. Looked up from germline, CDR1 is MNHNY and CDR2 is SVGAGI (reference sequence). The CDR3 loop spans 17 amino acids. V lost 3 bases, J lost 8 bases, and 13 bases stayed unmatched. CDR3 nucleotide sequence: TGTGCCAGCAGTTATGCCGCGTCCCGGGACAGGGGGCAAGGCTACACCTTC. Protein product: CASSYAASRDRGQGYTF.

This clonotype was seen more than once but under ten times. The chain uses TRBV5-6 and TRBJ2-5; 7 nucleotides align to TRBD1. Unmatched junction bases numbered 8, after V lost 4 bases and J lost 2 bases. Germline CDR1 reads SGHDT; CDR2 reads YYEEEE. This CDR3 is 15 amino acids long. The CDR3 coding sequence is TGTGCCAGCAGCCGACAGGGACGGTTGCAAGAGACCCAGTACTTC. The encoded protein is CASSRQGRLQETQYF.

V usage is TRBV6-1 and J usage is TRBJ2-7; D tentatively reads TRBD1 or TRBD2 (6 bases each). Germline lookup yields CDR1 MNHNS and CDR2 SASEGT. The CDR3 has 14 amino acids. Trimming removed 2 bases at V and 2 bases at J, with 10 bases between. The CDR3 region has the DNA TGTGCCAGCAGTGAAAGGGGGGACACCTACGAGCAGTACTTC. Residues: CASSERGDTYEQYF.

This clonotype was counted a few times. This chain joins TRBV6-6 and TRBJ2-3, with 8 bases lining up with TRBD1. CDR3 size: 13 residues. From germline, CDR1 is MNHNY and CDR2 SVGAGI (reference sequence). J was trimmed by 4 bases and V by 6 bases; bases with no gene match: 3. Here the CDR3 reads CASSMDRADTQYF. The CDR3 DNA is TGTGCCAGCAGCATGGACAGGGCAGATACGCAGTATTTT.

CDR3 coding DNA: TGTGCCATCGAGGGGACCCGGGACGGCGACTACGAGCAGTACTTC. It specifies CAIEGTRDGDYEQYF. The chain employs TRBV10-3 and TRBJ2-7, with D perhaps given as TRBD1 or TRBD2 (5 bases each). The CDR3 runs to 15 residues. The V end was cut by 8 bases, the J end by 3 bases, with 20 bases between. Germline V lookup: CDR1 ENHRY, CDR2 SYGVKD.

J is TRBJ2-1 and V is TRBV6-1; 8 bases match TRBD2. CDR1 and CDR2 (germline): MNHNS, SASEGT. The CDR3 runs to 15 residues. With 6 bases clipped from V and 6 bases from J, the junction kept 10 bases outside the gene matches. The CDR3 DNA is TGTGCCAGCAGGGTCTTGGCGGGGGGTTCCAATGAGCAGTTCTTC. Its protein product is CASRVLAGGSNEQFF.

The chain carries TRBV20-1 and TRBJ2-7, with TRBD2 identical over 10 bases. The CDR3 totals 14 residues. Germline V gene sequence: CDR1 DFQATT, CDR2 SNEGSKA (reference sequence). The V and J ends lost 5 bases and 3 bases, in that order; junction bases with no gene match: 7. The CDR3 loop reads CSALAGGRYYEQYF. Written as DNA, the CDR3 is TGCAGTGCTTTAGCGGGAGGAAGGTACTACGAGCAGTACTTC.

This clonotype was picked up a small number of times. The V and J genes are TRBV6-1 and TRBJ1-6; no firm D call. There are 15 residues in the CDR3. V gave up 7 bases and J gave up 1 base, with 11 bases separating them. The germline V gene encodes CDR1 MNHNS and CDR2 SASEGT. The CDR3, as DNA: TGTGCCAGCAACGCAGGAGGATCCTATAATTCACCCCTCCACTTT. Translated: CASNAGGSYNSPLHF.

This clonotype was picked up a small number of times. The chain uses TRBV5-5 and TRBJ2-7, with D possibly being TRBD1 (6 bases). V was trimmed by 2 bases and J by 7 bases, leaving 16 bases between them. In germline, CDR1 is SGHKS, CDR2 YYEKEE (reference sequence). This CDR3 region has 14 residues. The CDR3 sequence: CASSFILAGVEQYF. In DNA, the CDR3 is TGTGCCAGCAGCTTTATTCTAGCAGGGGTGGAGCAGTACTTC. The whole variable domain, remainder taken from reference TRBV5-5 and TRBJ2-7, is DAGVTQSPTHLIKTRGQQVTLRCSPISGHKSVSWYQQVLGQGPQFIFQYYEKEERGRGNFPDRFSARQFPNYSSELNVNALLLGDSALYLCASSFILAGVEQYFGPGTRLTVT.

The genes are TRBV3-1 and TRBJ2-3; D not resolved. With 1 base removed from V and 5 bases from J, the gap between germline ends came to 19 bases. The CDR3 extends over 17 amino acids. Germline V CDR1 and CDR2: LGHDT, YNNKEL (reference sequence). The CDR3 reads CASSQGFVGAGGDTQYF. DNA of the CDR3: TGTGCCAGCAGCCAAGGTTTCGTGGGTGCTGGTGGAGATACGCAGTATTTT.

The chain uses TRBV3-1 and TRBJ1-4; perhaps TRBD1 as D (5 bases). This CDR3 region has 17 residues. In germline, CDR1 is LGHDT, CDR2 YNNKEL (reference sequence). Trimming removed 4 bases from V and 4 bases from J, with 19 bases in between. CDR3 region: CASSRSLDSPLNEKLFF. CDR3 coding DNA: TGTGCCAGCAGCCGATCTCTAGACAGCCCTCTTAATGAAAAACTGTTTTTT.

The rearrangement uses TRBV29-1 and TRBJ1-2, with D possibly matching TRBD1 (5 bases). The germline V and J ends were trimmed by 1 base and 7 bases, with 13 bases remaining between them. The CDR3 has 13 amino acids. Germline CDR1 and CDR2: SQVTM and ANQGSEA. CDR3 in amino acids: CSVEGGSGLGYTF. CDR3 bases: TGCAGCGTTGAAGGGGGCTCGGGACTTGGCTACACCTTC.

This rearrangement joins TRBV9 to TRBJ2-1, with 8 bases that match TRBD2. CDR3 length equals 16 residues. Germline assignment: CDR1 SGDLS and CDR2 YYNGEE. The ends lost 0 bases at V and 7 bases at J; junction bases unmatched: 9. In DNA, the CDR3 is TGTGCCAGCAGCGTAGGGGTCGGGAGGGCGTCAAATGAGCAGTTCTTC. Translated, it gives CASSVGVGRASNEQFF. Based on the CDR3 plus reference TRBV9 and TRBJ2-1, the full variable domain is DSGVTQTPKHLITATGQRVTLRCSPRSGDLSVYWYQQSLDQGLQFLIQYYNGEERAKGNILERFSAQQFPDLHSELNLSSLELGDSALYFCASSVGVGRASNEQFFGPGTRLTVL.

This clonotype occurred a few times. The chain employs TRBV20-1 and TRBJ2-5; 9 bases line up with TRBD2. This CDR3 has 14 residues. V lost 4 bases, J lost 4 bases, and 7 bases stayed unmatched. CDR1 DFQATT and CDR2 SNEGSKA come from the germline V gene (reference sequence). CDR3: CSATLAGGPETQYF. CDR3 in DNA: TGCAGTGCTACCCTGGCGGGGGGGCCAGAGACCCAGTACTTC.

The V and J genes are TRBV7-8 and TRBJ2-7, with TRBD2 matching 13 bases. V lost 3 bases, J lost 3 bases, and 11 bases stayed unmatched. The CDR3 loop spans 18 amino acids. Looked up from germline, CDR1 is SGHVS and CDR2 is FQNEAQ. The CDR3 bases are TGTGCCAGCAGCTTCCCTCGGGGGACTAGCGGGACTGACTACGAGCAGTACTTC. This gives the protein CASSFPRGTSGTDYEQYF.

The chain recombines TRBV4-1 with TRBJ1-6; no clear D gene. This CDR3 is 16 amino acids long. CDR1 and CDR2 from the germline V gene are MGHRA and YSYEKL. V lost 0 bases and J 10 bases, leaving 16 bases between the germline ends. CDR3 sequence reads: CASSQDRGLLGSPLHF. In DNA form, the CDR3 reads TGCGCCAGCAGCCAAGATCGAGGCCTCCTGGGGTCACCCCTCCACTTT.

This clonotype has ten or more counts. J is TRBJ2-3 and V is TRBV27; D is unresolved. V lost 4 bases and J 0 bases, leaving 5 bases between the germline ends. In germline, CDR1 is MNHEY, CDR2 SMNVEV (reference sequence). This CDR3 region has 13 residues. CDR3 nucleotides: TGTGCCAGCAGTTCCTATAGCACAGATACGCAGTATTTT. This sequence encodes CASSSYSTDTQYF.

This chain connects TRBV10-2 to TRBJ1-5; TRBD1 is a possible D gene (5 bases). The CDR3 contains 13 residues. Germline V gives CDR1 WSHSY, CDR2 SAAADI. The germline V and J ends were trimmed by 8 bases and 4 bases, with 12 bases remaining between them. This CDR3 is CASQTQGNQPQHF. The CDR3 DNA reads as TGCGCCAGCCAGACTCAGGGAAATCAGCCCCAGCATTTT.

There are a few counts of this clonotype. This chain connects TRBV6-1 to TRBJ2-5, with 7 bases aligning to TRBD1. Matching the DNA end better, TRBJ2-7 makes the J call doubtful. Per the germline V gene, CDR1 is MNHNS and CDR2 is SASEGT. The CDR3 totals 18 residues. CDR3 bases: TGTGCCAGCATGGACATGTATTGGTACGGGACAGAGGACATCGAGCAGTACTTC. It specifies CASMDMYWYGTEDIEQYF.

V is TRBV27 and J is TRBJ1-6, with 7 bases fitting TRBD1. Per the germline V gene, CDR1 is MNHEY and CDR2 is SMNVEV (reference sequence). The trim removed 4 bases at V and 12 bases at J, leaving 6 bases unmatched. This CDR3 region has 13 residues. CDR3 region: CASSSRQGLPLHF. CDR3 bases: TGTGCCAGCAGTTCAAGACAGGGCTTACCCCTCCACTTT.

This chain connects TRBV7-3 to TRBJ2-3; 8 bases are a match to TRBD2. Unmatched junction bases numbered 8, after V lost 1 base and J lost 5 bases. Germline loops: CDR1 SGHTA, CDR2 FQGTGA. The CDR3 loop spans 16 amino acids. Here the CDR3 reads CASSLSRAGVGDTQYF. The CDR3 nucleotides read TGTGCCAGCAGCTTAAGCCGAGCGGGAGTGGGAGATACGCAGTATTTT.

This clonotype was seen a handful of times. The CDR3 is CASSSGGASGEQFF. The CDR3 bases are TGTGCCAGCAGTAGCGGGGGGGCCTCTGGTGAGCAGTTCTTC. The V call is TRBV12-3 or TRBV12-4, the J call TRBJ2-1, with 10 bases identical to TRBD2. The J segment lost 9 bases and the V segment lost 5 bases, leaving 7 bases of the junction unmatched. The CDR3 is made up of 14 amino acids.

The chain combines TRBV9 with TRBJ2-7, with a possible D match to TRBD2 (5 bases). The CDR3 spans 14 residues. Trimming removed 3 bases at V and 3 bases at J, with 13 bases between. Germline loops: CDR1 SGDLS, CDR2 YYNGEE. The CDR3 region has the DNA TGTGCCAGCAGCGGGACTTCGAACGGCTACGAGCAGTACTTC. Protein product: CASSGTSNGYEQYF.

The rearrangement joins TRBV6-2 or TRBV6-3 to TRBJ2-7, with 8 bases lining up with TRBD1. The CDR3 runs to 16 residues. Germline lookup yields CDR1 MNHEY and CDR2 SVGEGT. V shed 5 bases, J shed 0 bases, and the junction held 9 bases outside the gene matches. Written as DNA, the CDR3 is TGTGCCAGCAGTCCTCCACGGACAGGGAGCTCCTACGAGCAGTACTTC. Translated, it gives CASSPPRTGSSYEQYF.

This clonotype has only a few counts. The J gene is TRBJ2-1, the V gene TRBV9; 7 positions match TRBD1. The V and J ends lost 4 bases and 15 bases, in that order; junction bases with no gene match: 13. Germline assignment: CDR1 SGDLS and CDR2 YYNGEE. This CDR3 comprises 13 residues. CDR3 nucleotide sequence: TGTGCCAGCAGCACCACACCGGGACAGTATCCGTTCTTC. Amino acids: CASSTTPGQYPFF.

The genes are TRBV20-1 and TRBJ2-5, with TRBD2 identical over 8 bases. Trimming took 5 bases from V and 11 from J; bases not matched to a gene: 10. The CDR3 is made up of 12 amino acids. The germline V gene has CDR1 DFQATT and CDR2 SNEGSKA (reference sequence). The CDR3 spells CSAGRSGSEQYF. CDR3 bases: TGCAGTGCTGGGCGAAGCGGGAGTGAGCAGTACTTC.

V is TRBV20-1 and J is TRBJ2-5; D gene uncertain. Germline V gene lookup returns CDR1 DFQATT and CDR2 SNEGSKA (reference sequence). This CDR3 is 12 amino acids long. V was shortened by 7 bases and J by 7 bases, with 16 bases between the two germline ends. The CDR3 DNA sequence: TGCAGTGGGCACAAGAAAGGTGTGACCCAGTACTTC. Protein: CSGHKKGVTQYF.